The rows below give T cell receptor beta chains drawn from one sample of a study of blood T cells in healthy people across ages. TCRdb analysed the 5' RACE reads with MiXCR anew, one entry per CDR3 protein. The sample gives 890,000 or so distinct CDR3 sequences, around 62% of which show up once; 25% to 35% is in the top ten. The sample was blood. The receptors come from a man aged 25 to 40 in good health. Each CDR3 is given with its conserved first and last residue. Fields, in order: D gene, clone size, V gene, J gene, CDR3 DNA, CDR3 protein. A D gene is named only where the DNA matches it firmly. Clone size is given for some rows only: seen once, a few or many times, or a class if the clone is expanded.

D: -; size: few; V: TRBV7-7; J: TRBJ2-3; DNA: TGTGCCAGCAGCTTAAACGGGGGCGATACGCAGTATTTT; CDR3: CASSLNGGDTQYF
D: -; size: -; V: TRBV7-9; J: TRBJ2-5; DNA: TGTGCCAGCAGGGGCGAAACTGGGACCCAGTACTTC; CDR3: CASRGETGTQYF
D: TRBD1; size: few; V: TRBV27; J: TRBJ2-7; DNA: TGTGCCAGCAGTTCTTGGGACAGGTCCGAGCAGTACTTC; CDR3: CASSSWDRSEQYF
D: TRBD2; size: -; V: TRBV20-1; J: TRBJ2-1; DNA: TGCAGTGTACCCCTAGCGGGGTTCGATGAGCAGTTCTTC; CDR3: CSVPLAGFDEQFF
D: TRBD2; size: -; V: TRBV7-2; J: TRBJ2-3; DNA: TGTGCCAGCAGCCCAAGACTAGCGGGGAGTATCACAGATACGCAGTATTTT; CDR3: CASSPRLAGSITDTQYF
D: -; size: -; V: TRBV28; J: TRBJ2-7; DNA: TGTGCCAGCACATCACCGGCGCGCTCCTACGAGCAGTACTTC; CDR3: CASTSPARSYEQYF
D: -; size: -; V: TRBV5-1; J: TRBJ2-4; DNA: TGCGCCAGCAGCTTGGAGGGCAAAAACATTCAGTACTTC; CDR3: CASSLEGKNIQYF
D: TRBD1; size: few; V: TRBV6-1; J: TRBJ2-7; DNA: TGTGCCAGCAGTCCGGGACAGGACTCTCTACGGGAGTACTTC; CDR3: CASSPGQDSLREYF
D: -; size: few; V: TRBV6-2/TRBV6-3; J: TRBJ2-3; DNA: TGTGCCAGCAGGCGGGCCCTTTCCGGGACGCTGAGCACAGATACGCAGTATTTT; CDR3: CASRRALSGTLSTDTQYF
D: TRBD1; size: -; V: TRBV20-1; J: TRBJ2-3; DNA: TGCAGTCCGCCGGGACAGGGGACAGATACGCAGTATTTT; CDR3: CSPPGQGTDTQYF
D: -; size: -; V: TRBV6-1; J: TRBJ2-5; DNA: TGTGCCGGCCAGGGGTTTTTGGGGGAGACCCAGTACTTC; CDR3: CAGQGFLGETQYF
D: TRBD2; size: -; V: TRBV10-3; J: TRBJ2-1; DNA: TGTGCCATCAGTGAAGGGTTTACTAGCGGGCTATCTCAGTTCTTC; CDR3: CAISEGFTSGLSQFF
D: -; size: -; V: TRBV3-1; J: TRBJ2-7; DNA: TGTGCCAGCAGCCCGGTCCAGGAGAGGCACGAGCAGTACTTC; CDR3: CASSPVQERHEQYF
D: TRBD1; size: -; V: TRBV3-1; J: TRBJ2-3; DNA: TGTGCCAGCAGCCAACCCGGGACAGAGATGTCTTCTAGCACAGATACGCAGTATTTT; CDR3: CASSQPGTEMSSSTDTQYF
D: -; size: few; V: TRBV10-3; J: TRBJ2-1; DNA: TGTGCCATCAGTGTCGGAGGGCACTCCTACAATGAGCAGTTCTTC; CDR3: CAISVGGHSYNEQFF
D: -; size: -; V: TRBV12-3/TRBV12-4; J: TRBJ1-2; DNA: TGTGCCAGCACCCCGGCTGGCGATGGCTACACCTTC; CDR3: CASTPAGDGYTF
D: -; size: -; V: TRBV7-2; J: TRBJ2-5; DNA: TGTGCCAGCAGCTTCGGCCAGGTGGCGGGGTACCAAGAGACCCAGTACTTC; CDR3: CASSFGQVAGYQETQYF
D: TRBD2; size: -; V: TRBV7-9; J: TRBJ2-1; DNA: TGTGCCAGCACCCGACCGGCTAGCGGGGGGGTCATTCCCTACAATGAGCAGTTCTTC; CDR3: CASTRPASGGVIPYNEQFF
D: -; size: -; V: TRBV28; J: TRBJ2-1; DNA: TGTGCCAGCACAACCCCCGGGCCCAATGAGCAGTTCTTC; CDR3: CASTTPGPNEQFF
D: TRBD2; size: once; V: TRBV3-1; J: TRBJ2-7; DNA: TGTGCCAGCAGCTCCCCACGGCTAGCGGCCTACAATGAGCAGTACTTC; CDR3: CASSSPRLAAYNEQYF
D: -; size: -; V: TRBV6-2/TRBV6-3; J: TRBJ2-7; DNA: TGTGCCAGCAGTTTCTATACGGACATGGCCGGCGAGCAGTACTTC; CDR3: CASSFYTDMAGEQYF
D: -; size: -; V: TRBV4-1; J: TRBJ1-6; DNA: TGCGCCAGCAGCCAAACTATAGCAGGGCCCAATTCACCCCTCCACTTT; CDR3: CASSQTIAGPNSPLHF
D: TRBD1; size: many; V: TRBV7-9; J: TRBJ2-1; DNA: TGTGCCAGCAGCCGACAGGGTCGGGGTGAGCAGTTCTTC; CDR3: CASSRQGRGEQFF
D: TRBD2; size: -; V: TRBV27; J: TRBJ2-1; DNA: TGTGCCAGCAGTTTATACTTGCGGGGGGGTCCCAATGAGCAGTTCTTC; CDR3: CASSLYLRGGPNEQFF
D: -; size: -; V: TRBV9; J: TRBJ2-1; DNA: TGTGCCAGCTGCCCAGAGGGGGGGGGACATGAGCAGTTCTTC; CDR3: CASCPEGGGHEQFF
D: TRBD1; size: -; V: TRBV29-1; J: TRBJ2-1; DNA: TGCAGTACTACCGGGACAGGGGGCCTGAGGGAGCAGTTCTTC; CDR3: CSTTGTGGLREQFF
D: -; size: -; V: TRBV10-3; J: TRBJ1-1; DNA: TGTGCCGTTAAGGACCCAATGAACACTGAAGCTTTCTTT; CDR3: CAVKDPMNTEAFF
D: -; size: -; V: TRBV28; J: TRBJ2-3; DNA: TGTGCCAGCAGCCCTTATTTCGATCCTTCACCCCTCAGCACAGATACGCAGTATTTT; CDR3: CASSPYFDPSPLSTDTQYF
D: -; size: once; V: TRBV5-1; J: TRBJ2-1; DNA: TGCGCCAGCAGCATGACAGTCCTTCGCTCCTACAATGAGCAGTTCTTC; CDR3: CASSMTVLRSYNEQFF
D: TRBD2; size: -; V: TRBV20-1; J: TRBJ2-2; DNA: TGCAGTGCTAGACCGGGACTAGCGGGGAACACCGGGGAGCTGTTTTTT; CDR3: CSARPGLAGNTGELFF
D: -; size: -; V: TRBV7-2; J: TRBJ2-3; DNA: TGTGCCAGCAGCGATTTTTCCGGTTACGGGGTTGGGTCATACACAGATACGCAGTATTTT; CDR3: CASSDFSGYGVGSYTDTQYF
D: -; size: -; V: TRBV6-6; J: TRBJ2-7; DNA: TGTGCCAGCATTAAAGGTTCATCAGGGGGGGTAAACAATGAGCAGTACTTC; CDR3: CASIKGSSGGVNNEQYF
D: -; size: -; V: TRBV7-2; J: TRBJ2-3; DNA: TGTGCCAGCAGCCCGCGGGCTCGCGGGGCCTTGAGGGATACGCAGTATTTT; CDR3: CASSPRARGALRDTQYF
D: -; size: few; V: TRBV5-1; J: TRBJ1-1; DNA: TGCGCCAGCAGCTTGCTCAGAGTGAACACTGAAGCTTTCTTT; CDR3: CASSLLRVNTEAFF
D: -; size: -; V: TRBV5-1; J: TRBJ2-7; DNA: TGCGCCAGCAGCTTGTCAGCAGGGGGGATGGACGAGCAGTACTTC; CDR3: CASSLSAGGMDEQYF
D: TRBD2; size: -; V: TRBV7-6; J: TRBJ2-5; DNA: TGTGCCAGCAGCTTAGCGATGACTAGCGTAAAACAAGAGACCCAGTACTTC; CDR3: CASSLAMTSVKQETQYF
D: TRBD2; size: -; V: TRBV9; J: TRBJ2-1; DNA: TGTGCCAGCAGCGTAGCGTCCCGACTAGCGGTTACTGAGCAGTTCTTC; CDR3: CASSVASRLAVTEQFF
D: TRBD2; size: -; V: TRBV2; J: TRBJ2-1; DNA: TGTGCCAGCAGAGCCATGACTAGCGGTCCCTACAATGAGCAGTTCTTC; CDR3: CASRAMTSGPYNEQFF
D: TRBD1; size: few; V: TRBV10-3; J: TRBJ1-6; DNA: TGTGCCATCAGTGTAGACAGGGGGACGAGCTCCTATAATTCACCCCTCCACTTT; CDR3: CAISVDRGTSSYNSPLHF
D: TRBD2; size: -; V: TRBV4-2; J: TRBJ2-1; DNA: TGTGCCAGCAGCCCTTTAGCGGGGCCCAATGAGCAGTTCTTC; CDR3: CASSPLAGPNEQFF
D: -; size: -; V: TRBV4-2; J: TRBJ1-3; DNA: TGTGCCAGCAGCCAAGAAGATGGGACGGGAAACACCATATATTTT; CDR3: CASSQEDGTGNTIYF
D: TRBD1; size: few; V: TRBV5-4; J: TRBJ2-6; DNA: TGTGCCAGCAGCTCTATGGCAGGGGGCGCCCCTAAAGCCAACGTCCTGACTTTC; CDR3: CASSSMAGGAPKANVLTF
D: TRBD1; size: few; V: TRBV5-1; J: TRBJ2-7; DNA: TGCGCCAGCAGAGGGGACAGCGCCTACGAGCAGTACTTC; CDR3: CASRGDSAYEQYF
D: TRBD1; size: -; V: TRBV7-8; J: TRBJ2-3; DNA: TGTGCCAGCAGCTTAGGGTCTGGACAGGGGAAGACAGATACGCAGTATTTT; CDR3: CASSLGSGQGKTDTQYF
D: TRBD2; size: many; V: TRBV20-1; J: TRBJ2-7; DNA: TGCAGTGCGCTACCTAGCGGGGGGCGCGAGCAGTACTTC; CDR3: CSALPSGGREQYF
D: TRBD2; size: -; V: TRBV7-2; J: TRBJ2-1; DNA: TGTGCCAGCAGCTTAGTGAGCGGGGGGGCAAGTCTCAATGAGCAGTTCTTC; CDR3: CASSLVSGGASLNEQFF
D: -; size: once; V: TRBV3-1; J: TRBJ2-7; DNA: TGTGCCAGCAGCCAAGAAAGGGGAGGTGGGGACGAGCAGTACTTC; CDR3: CASSQERGGGDEQYF
D: -; size: -; V: TRBV27; J: TRBJ2-3; DNA: TGTGCCAGCAGTTTATCGTACCTCGGGGATACGCAGTATTTT; CDR3: CASSLSYLGDTQYF
D: -; size: -; V: TRBV28; J: TRBJ2-6; DNA: TGTGCCAGCGGGAGAGAGGGACTTGGGGCCAACGTCCTGACTTTC; CDR3: CASGREGLGANVLTF
D: -; size: -; V: TRBV10-3; J: TRBJ2-3; DNA: TGTGCCATCAGTGAGTCCCGGACACTCGAGGGTGATACGCAGTATTTT; CDR3: CAISESRTLEGDTQYF